The 21 T cell receptor beta chains below were found in one sample sequenced in a study of T cell clones after liver transplantation. Sequencing was performed with immunoSEQ multiplex PCR; in TCRdb, only in-frame clones are kept and a portion is missing. This sample yields over 100,000 clones, of which 75% to 85% are seen a single time; around 0.94% belongs to the top ten. The input for sequencing was CD4+ T cells from blood, taken before liver transplant. These receptors were obtained from a human donor who received a liver transplant.

This clone was picked up a small number of times. The chain carries TRBV5-1 and TRBJ2-2; 7 positions agree with TRBD1. The CDR3 extends over 16 amino acids. Germline V lookup: CDR1 SGHRS, CDR2 YFSETQ. The junction had 11 bases not matched to a gene; V was cut back by 5 bases and J by 4 bases. The CDR3 reads CASSLLPGQSTGELFF. CDR3 sequence (DNA): TGCGCCAGCAGTTTACTACCGGGACAGTCCACCGGGGAGCTGTTTTTT.

This sequence joins TRBV9 and TRBJ1-2; D perhaps matches TRBD1 (6 bases). V lost 1 base and J lost 6, with 16 bases in between. Germline CDR1 and CDR2: SGDLS and YYNGEE. The CDR3 has 15 amino acids. CDR3 nucleotide sequence: TGTGCCAGCAGCGTATGGGATAGGGGGTTTGATGGCTACACCTTC. This translates into CASSVWDRGFDGYTF.

The chain has TRBV4-2 and TRBJ1-2; D is perhaps TRBD1 (5 bases). V lost 0 bases and J 0 bases, leaving 8 bases between the germline ends. Germline CDR1 LGHNA, CDR2 YNFKEQ. This CDR3 region has 15 residues. The CDR3 DNA is TGTGCCAGCAGCCAAGATCTCAGGGCTAACTATGGCTACACCTTC. Its translation is CASSQDLRANYGYTF.

The chain employs TRBV7-9 and TRBJ2-7; 8 bases fit TRBD1. Germline assignment: CDR1 SEHNR and CDR2 FQNEAQ (reference sequence). V lost 4 bases and J lost 2; bases outside the gene matches: 13. CDR3 length equals 17 residues. DNA for the CDR3: TGTGCCAGCAGCTCCCTATCCGGGACAGGTTATACCTACGAGCAGTACTTC. It specifies CASSSLSGTGYTYEQYF.

The rearrangement joins TRBV6-1 to TRBJ2-4; no firm D call. Trimming removed 2 bases at V and 0 bases at J, with 8 bases between. The germline CDR1 and CDR2 sequences are MNHNS and SASEGT. CDR3 length: 15 amino acids. The CDR3 loop is CASSEPRTAKNIQYF. CDR3 bases: TGTGCCAGCAGTGAACCCAGGACAGCCAAAAACATTCAGTACTTC.

The chain combines TRBV29-1 with TRBJ1-2; 8 bases are a match to TRBD1. V dropped 5 bases and J dropped 8; count of bases not matched to a gene: 4. The CDR3 consists of 11 residues. Per germline, CDR1 SQVTM and CDR2 ANQGSEA. The CDR3 loop reads CSVRQGQGYTF. The CDR3 bases are TGCAGCGTTCGACAGGGGCAAGGCTACACCTTC.

A note on this clone: Other DNA sequences in the same sample also yield this CDR3. J is TRBJ1-1 and V is TRBV7-3; the D is unclear. The V end was cut by 1 base, the J end by 1 base, with 7 bases between. Germline V gene lookup returns CDR1 SGHTA and CDR2 FQGTGA. The CDR3 has 14 residues. The CDR3 DNA reads as TGTGCCAGCAGCTTAAGCGGGAGGAACACTGAAGCTTTCTTT. It encodes CASSLSGRNTEAFF.

This clone was recorded once. Here the CDR3 reads CASSETTGGRVYGYTF. DNA of the CDR3: TGTGCCAGCAGTGAAACGACAGGGGGCAGGGTCTATGGCTACACCTTC. This rearrangement joins TRBV6-1 to TRBJ1-2; 10 nucleotides agree with TRBD1. V lost 2 bases and J lost 4; bases outside the gene matches: 7. CDR3 size: 16 residues. Per the germline V gene, CDR1 is MNHNS and CDR2 is SASEGT.

This chain uses TRBV6-1 with TRBJ2-7, with D possibly TRBD1 on 5 matching bases. Germline loops: CDR1 MNHNS, CDR2 SASEGT. Trimming took 2 bases from V and 8 from J, leaving 10 bases between them. The CDR3 spans 12 residues. The CDR3 DNA follows: TGTGCCAGCAGTGAACAGGACAACAAGCAGTACTTC. Translated: CASSEQDNKQYF.

This chain joins TRBV27 and TRBJ2-2; D gene ambiguous. The CDR3 sequence is 12 residues long. Looked up from germline, CDR1 is MNHEY and CDR2 is SMNVEV (reference sequence). V lost 3 bases, J lost 4 bases, and 3 bases lay in between. This chain's CDR3 is CASSFFTGELFF. The CDR3 nucleotides are TGTGCCAGCAGTTTCTTCACCGGGGAGCTGTTTTTT.

This chain connects TRBV2 to TRBJ2-2; 11 positions match TRBD2. The CDR3 runs to 17 residues. V lost 0 bases and J lost 5; bases outside the gene matches: 5. Germline lookup yields CDR1 SNHLY and CDR2 FYNNEI. CDR3 region: CASSEANVAGGTGELFF. CDR3 nucleotide sequence: TGTGCCAGCAGTGAAGCTAATGTAGCGGGGGGGACCGGGGAGCTGTTTTTT.

The chain employs TRBV19 and TRBJ1-4; possibly TRBD1 for D (6 bases). The CDR3 length is 14 residues. The V end lost 6 bases, the J end lost 4 bases, and 12 bases lay between the germline ends. CDR1 and CDR2 from the germline V gene are LNHDA and SQIVND (reference sequence). DNA for the CDR3: TGTGCCAGTAGCACAACAGGGAGTAATGAAAAACTGTTTTTT. This gives the protein CASSTTGSNEKLFF. The complete variable domain, with remaining parts taken from reference TRBV19 and TRBJ1-4, reads DGGITQSPKYLFRKEGQNVTLSCEQNLNHDAMYWYRQDPGQGLRLIYYSQIVNDFQKGDIAEGYSVSREKKESFPLTVTSAQKNPTAFYLCASSTTGSNEKLFFGSGTQLSVL.

V usage is TRBV25-1 and J usage is TRBJ2-7; possibly TRBD1 or TRBD2 for D (6 bases each). CDR1 and CDR2 (germline): MGHDK, SYGVNS. The V end lost 4 bases, the J end lost 0 bases, and 7 bases lay between the germline ends. The CDR3 sequence is 13 residues long. In nucleotides, the CDR3 is TGTGCCAGCAGTGGGGGGGCCTCCTACGAGCAGTACTTC. The encoded protein is CASSGGASYEQYF.

This clone was detected ten times or more. The chain links TRBV11-2 to TRBJ2-7; 7 bases are shared with TRBD1. The CDR3 is made up of 14 amino acids. The germline CDR1 and CDR2 sequences are SGHAT and FQNNGV. V dropped 5 bases and J dropped 3; count of bases not matched to a gene: 7. CDR3 nucleotides: TGTGCCAGCAGCACGACAGGGCCGGACTACGAGCAGTACTTC. Translated: CASSTTGPDYEQYF.

The rearrangement joins TRBV7-3 to TRBJ2-1; D call uncertain. Trimming shortened V by 1 base and J by 5 bases, and 6 bases separated the two germline ends. There are 13 residues in the CDR3. Per germline, CDR1 SGHTA and CDR2 FQGTGA. The CDR3 here is CASSLSRNNEQFF. The DNA for the CDR3 is TGTGCCAGCAGCTTAAGCAGGAACAATGAGCAGTTCTTC.

V is TRBV5-4 and J is TRBJ1-1, with a weak D call TRBD1 (5 bases). CDR1 is SGHNT and CDR2 is YYREEE in the germline V gene (reference sequence). This CDR3 has 14 residues. V was shortened by 2 bases and J by 0 bases, with 8 bases between the two germline ends. This chain's CDR3 is CASSFQGVNTEAFF. The CDR3 DNA follows: TGTGCCAGCAGCTTCCAGGGAGTGAACACTGAAGCTTTCTTT.

This sequence joins TRBV7-8 and TRBJ2-7, with D maybe TRBD1 (5 bases). This CDR3 is built from 20 residues. V lost 5 bases and J lost 7, with 36 bases in between. The germline V gene has CDR1 SGHVS and CDR2 FQNEAQ. CDR3 bases: TGTGCCAGCAGCACCTCCGGGTTTTGGGCCGTCAGAAAGGGGATGGGGGAGCAGTACTTC. It yields the protein CASSTSGFWAVRKGMGEQYF.

This clone turned up a few times. The chain employs TRBV6-5 and TRBJ2-7, with TRBD1 identical over 9 bases. The length of the CDR3 is 15 residues. Germline-derived CDR1 and CDR2 are MNHEY and SVGAGI. V dropped 7 bases and J dropped 6; count of bases not matched to a gene: 13. CDR3 in DNA: TGTGCCAGCAACCCCGGACAGGGGTCCCGGGCCGAGCAGTACTTC. Encoded protein: CASNPGQGSRAEQYF.

This clone occurred once. The rearrangement uses TRBV5-4 and TRBJ2-1, with D tentatively TRBD2 (5 bases). The CDR3 loop spans 15 amino acids. The ends were cut back, 4 bases at V and 0 bases at J, with 11 bases in the middle. Germline loops: CDR1 SGHNT, CDR2 YYREEE (reference sequence). CDR3 in DNA: TGTGCCAGCAGCGTACAGAGGGACTCCTACAATGAGCAGTTCTTC. Protein: CASSVQRDSYNEQFF.

This chain links TRBV6-5 with TRBJ2-5; tentative D call: TRBD2 (6 bases). The germline V and J ends were trimmed by 2 bases and 5 bases, with 18 bases remaining between them. The CDR3 runs to 16 residues. The germline CDR1 and CDR2 sequences are MNHEY and SVGAGI. The CDR3: CASSYPGLPPGETQYF. The CDR3, as DNA: TGTGCCAGCAGTTACCCGGGACTTCCCCCGGGGGAGACCCAGTACTTC.

The chain links TRBV6-1 to TRBJ2-5, with TRBD1 matching 9 bases. Germline V gene lookup returns CDR1 MNHNS and CDR2 SASEGT. This CDR3 has 12 amino acids. Losses at the gene ends were 8 bases for V and 4 bases for J; bases not matched to a gene: 2. CDR3 DNA: TGTGCCAGCGGGACAGGGAGAGAGACCCAGTACTTC. Amino acids: CASGTGRETQYF.